This T cell receptor (beta chain) appears in the sequencing data of a study of cytotoxic CD8 clonotypes in ibrutinib-treated CLL. The V end was cut by 1 base, the J end by 5 bases, with 14 bases between. The CDR3 contains 15 residues. From germline, CDR1 is SGHDN and CDR2 FVKESK. Only in-frame clones appear in the TCRdb table, and some are missing; sequencing was by immunoSEQ multiplex PCR. Of nearly 50,000 clones listed, 45% to 60% are singletons. The input for sequencing was PBMCs, taken after 24 months of ibrutinib treatment. The genes are TRBV14 and TRBJ1-1; tentative D call: TRBD1 (5 bases). The receptor was isolated from a human donor with chronic lymphocytic leukemia. This CDR3 is CASSQAFREGTEAFF. CDR3 DNA sequence: TGTGCCAGCAGCCAAGCATTCAGGGAGGGAACTGAAGCTTTCTTT.